This T cell receptor beta chain was sequenced in a study of cytomegalovirus exposure and HLA in healthy donors. A remark on this clone: The target antigen is unknown.

Losses at the gene ends were 2 bases for V and 1 base for J; bases not matched to a gene: 9. Germline V lookup: CDR1 SEHNR, CDR2 FQNEAQ (reference sequence). This CDR3 has 18 amino acids. Overall study findings and caveats: Among TCR beta chains, those listed as cytomegalovirus-associated numbered around 160. When presence/absence was analysed, sequencing depth was taken to be roughly uniform across donors. Another analysis was done later, and it associated 16,951 TCR beta sequences with HLA alleles at 0.05 false discovery rate.

The PCR had 60 Vbeta and 13 Jbeta primers. The table came from immunoSEQ multiplex PCR; TCRdb's copy has only in-frame clones and leaves some out. Altogether some 190,000 clones are present, 77% being singletons, with the ten largest covering over 2%. The clonotype comes from a woman younger than 45 in good health and CMV-seropositive. Material: PBMCs. V and J are TRBV7-9 and TRBJ1-2, with TRBD1 matching 11 bases. CDR3 region: CASSLSVRDRGSNYGYTF. The CDR3 nucleotides are TGTGCCAGCAGCTTAAGCGTACGGGACAGGGGGAGTAACTATGGCTACACCTTC.